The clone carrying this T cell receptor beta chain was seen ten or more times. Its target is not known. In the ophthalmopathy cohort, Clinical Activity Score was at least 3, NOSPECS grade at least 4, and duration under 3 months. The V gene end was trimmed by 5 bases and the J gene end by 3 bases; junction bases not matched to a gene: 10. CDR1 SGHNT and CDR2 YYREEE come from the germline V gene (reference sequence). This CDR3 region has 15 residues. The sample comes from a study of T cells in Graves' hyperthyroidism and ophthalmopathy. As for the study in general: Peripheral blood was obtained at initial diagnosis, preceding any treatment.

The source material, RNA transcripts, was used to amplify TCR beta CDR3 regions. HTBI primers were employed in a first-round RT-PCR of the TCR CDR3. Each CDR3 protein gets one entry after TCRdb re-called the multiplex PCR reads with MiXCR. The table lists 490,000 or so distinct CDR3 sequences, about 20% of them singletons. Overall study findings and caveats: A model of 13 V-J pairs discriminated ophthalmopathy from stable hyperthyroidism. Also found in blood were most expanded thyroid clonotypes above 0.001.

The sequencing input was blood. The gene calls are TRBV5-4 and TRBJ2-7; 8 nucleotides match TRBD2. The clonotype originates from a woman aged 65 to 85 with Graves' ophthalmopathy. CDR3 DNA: TGTGCCAGCAGTGACGAGCGGGAGTTCCTCTACGAGCAGTACTTC. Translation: CASSDEREFLYEQYF.